This T cell receptor beta chain was retrieved from a study of TIL therapy for anti-PD-1-resistant metastatic lung cancer. Time point of the sample: pre-treatment sample, taken before nivolumab and TIL therapy. Pleural nodules or supraclavicular lymph nodes made up most of the excised metastases sampled. Tumors were harvested before any PD-1/PD-L1 blockade. Stage 4 NSCLC adults joined between October 2017 and January 2020. General study findings and limits: Many TIL product clones were absent from baseline tumor, suggesting clonal contraction.

The ends were cut back, 0 bases at V and 8 bases at J, with 22 bases in the middle. The CDR3 is 16 residues long. Germline V lookup: CDR1 GTSNPN, CDR2 SVGIG (reference sequence). This was the immunoSEQ v3 assay. Clones were sequenced by immunoSEQ multiplex PCR, and TCRdb holds only the in-frame ones, with some missing. The sample yields approximately 5,000 clones, 60% to 65% seen once. A remark on this clone: Its antigen remains unidentified.

The sequence came from a man in his 70s with non-small cell lung cancer. The specimen comprised tumor tissue, sampled at baseline. This chain uses TRBV30 with TRBJ1-2; a weak D match, TRBD1 (5 bases). CDR3 coding DNA: TGTGCCTGGAGTGTTTTCCCACCCGGGGGTGGAGGAGGCTACACCTTC. This translates into CAWSVFPPGGGGGYTF. Full variable domain (missing parts from reference TRBV30 and TRBJ1-2): SQTIHQWPATLVQPVGSPLSLECTVEGTSNPNLYWYRQAAGRGLQLLFYSVGIGQISSEVPQNLSASRPQDRQFILSSKKLLLSDSGFYLCAWSVFPPGGGGGYTFGSGTRLTVV.